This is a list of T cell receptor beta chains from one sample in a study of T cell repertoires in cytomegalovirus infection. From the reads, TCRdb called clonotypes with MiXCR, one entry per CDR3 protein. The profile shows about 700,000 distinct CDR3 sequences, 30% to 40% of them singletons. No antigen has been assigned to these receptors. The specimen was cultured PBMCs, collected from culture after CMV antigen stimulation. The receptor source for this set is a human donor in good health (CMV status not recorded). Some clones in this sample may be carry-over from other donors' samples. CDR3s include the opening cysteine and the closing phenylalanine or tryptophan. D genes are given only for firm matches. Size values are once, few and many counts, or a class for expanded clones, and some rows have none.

CDR3aa: CASSRGTLGYEHYF
CDR3nt: TGTGCCAGCAGCCGGGGTACCCTCGGATACGAGCATTACTTC
d_gene: -
abundance: -
len: 14
v_gene: TRBV7-2
j_gene: TRBJ2-7

CDR3aa: CASSVRLAGLYNEQFF
CDR3nt: TGTGCCAGCAGCGTTAGACTAGCGGGACTCTACAATGAGCAGTTCTTC
d_gene: TRBD2
abundance: few
len: 16
v_gene: TRBV7-8
j_gene: TRBJ2-1

CDR3aa: CASSPDRGLGTQYF
CDR3nt: TGTGCCAGCAGCCCCGACAGGGGGCTTGGGACCCAGTACTTC
d_gene: TRBD1
abundance: many
len: 14
v_gene: TRBV7-2
j_gene: TRBJ2-5

CDR3aa: CASSLSSGSTDTQYF
CDR3nt: TGTGCCAGCAGCTTATCTAGCGGCAGCACAGATACGCAGTATTTT
d_gene: TRBD2
abundance: many
len: 15
v_gene: TRBV7-2
j_gene: TRBJ2-3

CDR3aa: CASSDWSGSPHEQYF
CDR3nt: TGCGCCAGCAGTGATTGGAGCGGTTCGCCCCACGAGCAGTACTTC
d_gene: -
abundance: few
len: 15
v_gene: TRBV10-2
j_gene: TRBJ2-7

CDR3aa: CASSPYGNTGELFF
CDR3nt: TGTGCCAGCAGCCCCTATGGGAACACCGGGGAGCTGTTTTTT
d_gene: -
abundance: -
len: 14
v_gene: TRBV5-6
j_gene: TRBJ2-2

CDR3aa: CSAAKPGSGANVLTF
CDR3nt: TGCAGTGCCGCGAAGCCAGGGTCTGGGGCCAACGTCCTGACTTTC
d_gene: -
abundance: -
len: 15
v_gene: TRBV20-1
j_gene: TRBJ2-6

CDR3aa: CASSFPTGNTGELFF
CDR3nt: TGTGCCAGCAGCTTTCCGACAGGAAACACCGGGGAGCTGTTTTTT
d_gene: -
abundance: many
len: 15
v_gene: TRBV7-2
j_gene: TRBJ2-2

CDR3aa: CAGLQGSGELFF
CDR3nt: TGTGCCGGCCTACAGGGCTCCGGGGAGCTGTTTTTT
d_gene: -
abundance: few
len: 12
v_gene: TRBV7-3
j_gene: TRBJ2-2

CDR3aa: CASSSDSLNTEAFF
CDR3nt: TGTGCCAGCAGCTCAGACAGCCTGAACACTGAAGCTTTCTTT
d_gene: -
abundance: few
len: 14
v_gene: TRBV9
j_gene: TRBJ1-1

CDR3aa: CASRPRSGLTDTQYF
CDR3nt: TGTGCCAGCAGACCCCGAAGTGGGCTGACAGATACGCAGTATTTT
d_gene: -
abundance: -
len: 15
v_gene: TRBV6-5
j_gene: TRBJ2-3

CDR3aa: CASSMNTDYTEAFF
CDR3nt: TGTGCCAGTAGTATGAACACAGATTACACTGAAGCTTTCTTT
d_gene: -
abundance: -
len: 14
v_gene: TRBV19
j_gene: TRBJ1-1

CDR3aa: CASSLTLQGVKAFF
CDR3nt: TGTGCCAGCAGCTTGACATTGCAGGGGGTCAAAGCTTTCTTT
d_gene: TRBD1
abundance: many
len: 14
v_gene: TRBV7-2
j_gene: TRBJ1-1

CDR3aa: CASSRGEDQPQHF
CDR3nt: TGTGCCAGCAGCCGGGGTGAGGATCAGCCCCAGCATTTT
d_gene: -
abundance: many
len: 13
v_gene: TRBV7-9
j_gene: TRBJ1-5

CDR3aa: CATLKTDRTYNEQFF
CDR3nt: TGTGCCACCCTGAAAACTGACAGGACCTACAATGAGCAGTTCTTC
d_gene: -
abundance: -
len: 15
v_gene: TRBV28
j_gene: TRBJ2-1

CDR3aa: CAISEKSPGDLTGELFF
CDR3nt: TGTGCCATCAGTGAAAAATCTCCAGGGGATCTCACCGGGGAGCTGTTTTTT
d_gene: -
abundance: -
len: 17
v_gene: TRBV10-3
j_gene: TRBJ2-2

CDR3aa: CASRSAGGAAEQYF
CDR3nt: TGCGCCAGCAGGTCGGCCGGGGGGGCCGCCGAGCAGTACTTC
d_gene: TRBD2
abundance: -
len: 14
v_gene: TRBV10-2
j_gene: TRBJ2-7

CDR3aa: CASSPPRGAGGTGELFF
CDR3nt: TGTGCCAGCAGCCCTCCCCGGGGGGCAGGCGGCACCGGGGAGCTGTTTTTT
d_gene: -
abundance: -
len: 17
v_gene: TRBV7-6
j_gene: TRBJ2-2

CDR3aa: CASSFRGAGEAFF
CDR3nt: TGTGCCAGCAGCTTTAGGGGAGCGGGTGAAGCTTTCTTT
d_gene: -
abundance: many
len: 13
v_gene: TRBV7-2
j_gene: TRBJ1-1

CDR3aa: CASTKGETQYF
CDR3nt: TGTGCCAGCACCAAAGGAGAGACCCAGTACTTC
d_gene: -
abundance: many
len: 11
v_gene: TRBV7-2
j_gene: TRBJ2-5

CDR3aa: CASRRDFNEKLFF
CDR3nt: TGTGCCAGCAGGCGGGACTTTAATGAAAAACTGTTTTTT
d_gene: -
abundance: -
len: 13
v_gene: TRBV28
j_gene: TRBJ1-4

CDR3aa: CASRVGDYNSPLHF
CDR3nt: TGCGCCAGCAGGGTCGGGGACTATAATTCACCCCTCCACTTT
d_gene: -
abundance: -
len: 14
v_gene: TRBV5-1
j_gene: TRBJ1-6

CDR3aa: CASSVGHPRLADTQYF
CDR3nt: TGTGCCAGTAGTGTTGGACATCCGAGGCTTGCAGATACGCAGTATTTT
d_gene: -
abundance: -
len: 16
v_gene: TRBV19
j_gene: TRBJ2-3

CDR3aa: CASSLQIPTGTNEKLFF
CDR3nt: TGTGCCAGCAGCTTACAGATACCGACGGGAACTAATGAAAAACTGTTTTTT
d_gene: -
abundance: -
len: 17
v_gene: TRBV11-2
j_gene: TRBJ1-4

CDR3aa: CASSPWGPPGPDTQYF
CDR3nt: TGTGCCAGCTCACCATGGGGCCCACCAGGTCCCGATACGCAGTATTTT
d_gene: -
abundance: -
len: 16
v_gene: TRBV18
j_gene: TRBJ2-3

CDR3aa: CASSRPGTWSGQETQYF
CDR3nt: TGTGCCAGCAGCCGTCCCGGGACATGGTCGGGGCAAGAGACCCAGTACTTC
d_gene: -
abundance: few
len: 17
v_gene: TRBV7-9
j_gene: TRBJ2-5

CDR3aa: CSPDGGRPGSQYF
CDR3nt: TGCAGTCCTGACGGCGGCCGGCCAGGGTCGCAGTATTTT
d_gene: -
abundance: -
len: 13
v_gene: TRBV20-1
j_gene: TRBJ2-3

CDR3aa: CSAREIRLTGELFF
CDR3nt: TGCAGTGCTAGAGAAATCAGGTTGACCGGGGAGCTGTTTTTT
d_gene: -
abundance: -
len: 14
v_gene: TRBV20-1
j_gene: TRBJ2-2

CDR3aa: CSAIRGNSNQPQHF
CDR3nt: TGCAGTGCTATCAGGGGGAATAGCAATCAGCCCCAGCATTTT
d_gene: TRBD1
abundance: few
len: 14
v_gene: TRBV20-1
j_gene: TRBJ1-5

CDR3aa: CSASGTQADTDTQYF
CDR3nt: TGCAGTGCCTCCGGGACCCAAGCCGACACAGATACGCAGTATTTT
d_gene: -
abundance: -
len: 15
v_gene: TRBV20-1
j_gene: TRBJ2-3

CDR3aa: CASSSVGRSYEQYF
CDR3nt: TGTGCCAGCAGCTCCGTAGGGCGCTCCTACGAGCAGTACTTC
d_gene: -
abundance: few
len: 14
v_gene: TRBV7-2
j_gene: TRBJ2-7

CDR3aa: CASSSGGRNEKLFF
CDR3nt: TGCGCCAGCAGCTCAGGGGGCCGGAATGAAAAACTGTTTTTT
d_gene: TRBD1
abundance: few
len: 14
v_gene: TRBV5-1
j_gene: TRBJ1-4

CDR3aa: CASRRTGAAEQYF
CDR3nt: TGTGCCAGCAGGCGTACAGGAGCGGCCGAGCAGTACTTC
d_gene: -
abundance: -
len: 13
v_gene: TRBV6-5
j_gene: TRBJ2-7

CDR3aa: CATLETSGDRGGQYF
CDR3nt: TGTGCCACCCTGGAGACTAGCGGGGATCGGGGTGGGCAGTATTTT
d_gene: TRBD2
abundance: -
len: 15
v_gene: TRBV10-3
j_gene: TRBJ2-3

CDR3aa: CAISGGVRDTRSGNTIYF
CDR3nt: TGTGCCATCAGTGGGGGAGTCAGGGACACTCGATCTGGAAACACCATATATTTT
d_gene: -
abundance: -
len: 18
v_gene: TRBV10-3
j_gene: TRBJ1-3

CDR3aa: CACLEATGASGANVLTF
CDR3nt: TGTGCCTGCCTGGAGGCGACAGGAGCGTCTGGGGCCAACGTCCTGACTTTC
d_gene: -
abundance: -
len: 17
v_gene: TRBV7-9
j_gene: TRBJ2-6

CDR3aa: CASSLAGTSGGQETQYF
CDR3nt: TGTGCCAGCAGCTTAGCGGGGACTAGCGGGGGTCAAGAGACCCAGTACTTC
d_gene: TRBD2
abundance: -
len: 17
v_gene: TRBV7-6
j_gene: TRBJ2-5

CDR3aa: CASSLVQGMYQPQHF
CDR3nt: TGTGCCAGCAGCTTAGTACAGGGAATGTATCAGCCCCAGCATTTT
d_gene: -
abundance: -
len: 15
v_gene: TRBV7-2
j_gene: TRBJ1-5

CDR3aa: CASSLGGVPLHF
CDR3nt: TGTGCCAGCAGTTTAGGGGGAGTACCCCTCCACTTT
d_gene: -
abundance: -
len: 12
v_gene: TRBV12-3/TRBV12-4
j_gene: TRBJ1-6

CDR3aa: CASSQGSESSYEQYF
CDR3nt: TGTGCCAGCAGCCAAGGGTCAGAAAGCTCCTACGAGCAGTACTTC
d_gene: -
abundance: -
len: 15
v_gene: TRBV7-2
j_gene: TRBJ2-7

CDR3aa: CASKGGISTDTQYF
CDR3nt: TGTGCCAGCAAAGGTGGGATTAGCACAGATACGCAGTATTTT
d_gene: -
abundance: few
len: 14
v_gene: TRBV5-6
j_gene: TRBJ2-3

CDR3aa: CASGELASSYEQYF
CDR3nt: TGTGCCAGCGGTGAGCTAGCGAGCTCCTACGAGCAGTACTTC
d_gene: -
abundance: few
len: 14
v_gene: TRBV6-1
j_gene: TRBJ2-7

CDR3aa: CASSKYRNTEAFF
CDR3nt: TGTGCCAGTAGTAAGTACAGGAACACTGAAGCTTTCTTT
d_gene: -
abundance: -
len: 13
v_gene: TRBV19
j_gene: TRBJ1-1

CDR3aa: CASSYPQGGGYNEQFF
CDR3nt: TGTGCCAGCAGTTACCCACAGGGAGGTGGCTACAATGAGCAGTTCTTC
d_gene: -
abundance: few
len: 16
v_gene: TRBV5-4
j_gene: TRBJ2-1

CDR3aa: CSAAAAGANVLTF
CDR3nt: TGCAGTGCGGCCGCAGCTGGGGCCAACGTCCTGACTTTC
d_gene: -
abundance: -
len: 13
v_gene: TRBV20-1
j_gene: TRBJ2-6

CDR3aa: CASSDGLGSYHEQYF
CDR3nt: TGTGCCAGCAGTGATGGCCTAGGATCCTACCACGAGCAGTACTTC
d_gene: -
abundance: few
len: 15
v_gene: TRBV2
j_gene: TRBJ2-7

CDR3aa: CASSLVGLSYNEQFF
CDR3nt: TGTGCCAGCAGCTTAGTGGGACTATCCTACAATGAGCAGTTCTTC
d_gene: TRBD2
abundance: many
len: 15
v_gene: TRBV7-6
j_gene: TRBJ2-1

CDR3aa: CASSGAGGRNTEAFF
CDR3nt: TGTGCCAGCAGTGGCGCAGGGGGGCGTAACACTGAAGCTTTCTTT
d_gene: TRBD1
abundance: few
len: 15
v_gene: TRBV6-6
j_gene: TRBJ1-1

CDR3aa: CASSKGGQDTEAFF
CDR3nt: TGCGCCAGCAGCAAAGGGGGACAGGACACTGAAGCTTTCTTT
d_gene: TRBD1
abundance: -
len: 14
v_gene: TRBV5-1
j_gene: TRBJ1-1

CDR3aa: CSPRFAYEQYF
CDR3nt: TGCAGTCCAAGGTTCGCCTACGAGCAGTACTTC
d_gene: -
abundance: -
len: 11
v_gene: TRBV20-1
j_gene: TRBJ2-7

CDR3aa: CSARGQLNQPQHF
CDR3nt: TGCAGTGCCAGAGGGCAACTCAATCAGCCCCAGCATTTT
d_gene: -
abundance: -
len: 13
v_gene: TRBV20-1
j_gene: TRBJ1-5

CDR3aa: CASRGTRRTGELFF
CDR3nt: TGTGCCAGCAGGGGAACGAGAAGAACCGGGGAGCTGTTTTTT
d_gene: -
abundance: few
len: 14
v_gene: TRBV6-1
j_gene: TRBJ2-2

CDR3aa: CASSLALTSSFGTQYF
CDR3nt: TGTGCCAGCAGCTTAGCGCTAACTAGTAGTTTCGGGACCCAGTACTTC
d_gene: -
abundance: few
len: 16
v_gene: TRBV7-6
j_gene: TRBJ2-5

CDR3aa: CASSLGELVETQYF
CDR3nt: TGTGCCAGCAGCTTAGGAGAACTGGTGGAGACCCAGTACTTC
d_gene: -
abundance: -
len: 14
v_gene: TRBV7-8
j_gene: TRBJ2-5

CDR3aa: CASSPSGGNTDTQYF
CDR3nt: TGTGCCAGCAGCCCGAGCGGGGGGAACACAGATACGCAGTATTTT
d_gene: TRBD2
abundance: many
len: 15
v_gene: TRBV7-2
j_gene: TRBJ2-3

CDR3aa: CASSLFSGGRDTQYF
CDR3nt: TGTGCCAGCAGTTTATTTAGCGGGGGTCGAGATACGCAGTATTTT
d_gene: TRBD2
abundance: -
len: 15
v_gene: TRBV28
j_gene: TRBJ2-3

CDR3aa: CASSYQSGGGVETQYF
CDR3nt: TGTGCCAGCAGTTACCAAAGCGGGGGGGGTGTCGAGACCCAGTACTTC
d_gene: TRBD2
abundance: -
len: 16
v_gene: TRBV6-5
j_gene: TRBJ2-5